The 20 T cell receptor beta chains below were found in one sample sequenced in a study of cytomegalovirus exposure and HLA in healthy donors (dated 2017 in TCRdb). Library preparation was by the immunoSEQ multiplex PCR assay. A mixture of 60 forward primers for TCR Vbeta segments and 13 reverse primers for TCR Jbeta segments was used in the multiplex PCR. What TCRdb holds here is the immuneACCESS table cut down to in-frame rearrangements. Part of the clones is not present; checked against another copy, under half of the missing clones reflect an unresolved V gene, and the others are unexplained. The sample profile shows around 150,000 clones; 60% to 80% of them were found once. Over 12% of the sample is taken by the ten largest. Input material: PBMCs. The source of these receptors is a man over 45 in good health and CMV-seropositive.

The sample holds one count of this clone. V and J are TRBV28 and TRBJ2-3; D may be TRBD2 (5 bases). The CDR3 totals 18 residues. Germline V gene sequence: CDR1 MDHEN, CDR2 SYDVKM. Trimming removed 6 bases at V and 1 base at J, with 23 bases between. CDR3 DNA: TGTGCCAGCAGGTCCGCCCAGGATAGGGTCGGGGGCACAGATACGCAGTATTTT. This sequence encodes CASRSAQDRVGGTDTQYF.

The chain links TRBV5-4 to TRBJ1-1, with D maybe TRBD1 (6 bases). Trimming removed 4 bases from V and 5 bases from J, with 12 bases in between. The CDR3 loop spans 13 amino acids. CDR1 and CDR2 (germline): SGHNT, YYREEE (reference sequence). CDR3 nucleotide sequence: TGTGCCAGCAGCCCAATACAGGGAACTGAAGCTTTCTTT. Its translation: CASSPIQGTEAFF.

The V call is TRBV10-3, the J call TRBJ1-2; possible D gene TRBD1, 6 bases. The germline V gene encodes CDR1 ENHRY and CDR2 SYGVKD. V lost 10 bases, J lost 3 bases, and 12 bases lay in between. The CDR3 consists of 12 residues. The chain's CDR3 is CATQGGDYGYTF. The CDR3, as DNA: TGTGCCACACAGGGTGGAGACTATGGCTACACCTTC.

J is TRBJ1-1 and V is TRBV19, with 7 bases fitting TRBD1. J gave up 1 base and V 3 bases, and 5 bases lay outside the gene matches. The CDR3 has 15 amino acids. Germline V gene data show CDR1 as LNHDA and CDR2 as SQIVND (reference sequence). The CDR3 region has the DNA TGTGCCAGTAGTATCCTTGGGACAGCGAACACTGAAGCTTTCTTT. This gives the protein CASSILGTANTEAFF.

This clone appeared a few times. CDR3 bases: TGTGCCAGCAGCTTAATAGGGACAGGGCGCTCTGGGGCCAACGTCCTGACTTTC. This gives the protein CASSLIGTGRSGANVLTF. V is TRBV7-3 and J is TRBJ2-6, with TRBD1 matching over 9 bases. CDR1 is SGHTA and CDR2 is FQGTGA in the germline V gene. The CDR3 spans 18 residues. After removal of 1 base from V and 0 bases from J, the junction contained 4 bases not matched to a gene.

J is TRBJ2-7 and V is TRBV28, with 9 bases identical to TRBD1. The CDR3 has 16 amino acids. Germline V gene lookup returns CDR1 MDHEN and CDR2 SYDVKM. The V gene end was trimmed by 1 base and the J gene end by 1 base; junction bases not matched to a gene: 5. CDR3 amino acids: CASSLLGTGMSYEQYF. The CDR3 DNA reads TGTGCCAGCAGTTTATTAGGGACAGGGATGTCCTACGAGCAGTACTTC. Full variable domain (outside the CDR3, taken from reference TRBV28 and TRBJ2-7): DVKVTQSSRYLVKRTGEKVFLECVQDMDHENMFWYRQDPGLGLRLIYFSYDVKMKEKGDIPEGYSVSREKKERFSLILESASTNQTSMYLCASSLLGTGMSYEQYFGPGTRLTVT.

This chain links TRBV29-1 with TRBJ1-2; TRBD1 matches at 7 bases. The CDR3 is 15 residues long. Unmatched junction bases numbered 12, after V lost 5 bases and J lost 3 bases. The V gene's germline CDR1 is SQVTM and CDR2 ANQGSEA. The CDR3 nucleotides read TGCAGCGTTTCTGACAGGGCCGGCTGGGACTATGGCTACACCTTC. Its translation is CSVSDRAGWDYGYTF.

This chain uses TRBV29-1 with TRBJ2-5; 7 bases fit TRBD1. This CDR3 has 11 residues. Germline lookup yields CDR1 SQVTM and CDR2 ANQGSEA. J was trimmed by 4 bases and V by 4 bases; bases with no gene match: 0. The CDR3 is CSVGQGETQYF. The CDR3 DNA sequence: TGCAGCGTTGGACAGGGAGAGACCCAGTACTTC.

This clone was observed a handful of times. The CDR3 bases are TGCGCCAGCAGCCAAGAGACAGAAAACACTGAAGCTTTCTTT. This translates into CASSQETENTEAFF. The chain combines TRBV4-1 with TRBJ1-1; possibly TRBD1 for D (5 bases). V was cut by 0 bases and J by 2 bases, with 7 bases left in between. Germline lookup yields CDR1 MGHRA and CDR2 YSYEKL. The CDR3 sequence is 14 residues long.

V is TRBV7-7 and J is TRBJ2-2, with D possibly being TRBD1 (5 bases). The CDR3 consists of 16 residues. V was trimmed by 5 bases and J by 0 bases, leaving 13 bases between them. The germline V gene encodes CDR1 SSHAT and CDR2 FNYEAQ (reference sequence). The CDR3 reads CASSLTGDPNTGELFF. In nucleotides, the CDR3 is TGTGCCAGCAGCCTCACAGGCGACCCGAACACCGGGGAGCTGTTTTTT.

The chain is built from TRBV7-9 and TRBJ1-3, with 9 bases that match TRBD1. CDR1 and CDR2 (germline): SEHNR, FQNEAQ (reference sequence). The junction had 9 bases not matched to a gene; V was cut back by 5 bases and J by 4 bases. The CDR3 spans 16 residues. The CDR3 region is CASSGNRGLTGNTIYF. The CDR3, as DNA: TGTGCCAGCAGCGGAAACAGGGGGCTTACGGGAAACACCATATATTTT.

This chain connects TRBV30 to TRBJ2-7; 8 nucleotides line up with TRBD1. There are 14 residues in the CDR3. CDR1 and CDR2 (germline): GTSNPN, SVGIG (reference sequence). V dropped 6 bases and J dropped 3; count of bases not matched to a gene: 10. The DNA for the CDR3 is TGTGCCTGCGGAGAGGACAGGGATTACTACGAGCAGTACTTC. Protein sequence: CACGEDRDYYEQYF.

The gene calls are TRBV5-6 and TRBJ1-6; 9 bases are a match to TRBD1. This CDR3 region has 15 residues. CDR1 is SGHDT, CDR2 YYEEEE, per germline. Losses at the gene ends were 6 bases for V and 10 bases for J; bases not matched to a gene: 11. CDR3: CASTLPGQGESPLHF. CDR3 bases: TGTGCCAGCACCCTCCCGGGACAGGGTGAGTCACCCCTCCACTTT.

The chain links TRBV9 to TRBJ2-3; 10 bases agree with TRBD2. This CDR3 region has 16 residues. J gave up 5 bases and V 3 bases, and 9 bases lay outside the gene matches. Per the germline V gene, CDR1 is SGDLS and CDR2 is YYNGEE. CDR3 residues: CASSGNSGGTGDTQYF. As DNA, the CDR3 is TGTGCCAGCAGCGGAAATAGCGGGGGGACCGGAGATACGCAGTATTTT.

CDR3: CASSRTHYEQYV. The CDR3 nucleotides read TGTGCCAGCAGTCGAACACACTACGAGCAGTACGTC. The V gene is TRBV6-1, the J gene TRBJ2-7; D uncertain. The CDR3 extends over 12 amino acids. The germline V and J ends were trimmed by 5 bases and 3 bases, with 8 bases remaining between them. Germline V gene lookup returns CDR1 MNHNS and CDR2 SASEGT.

This clone was counted only a few times. The rearrangement uses TRBV2 and TRBJ2-7, with 10 positions matching TRBD1. CDR1 and CDR2 (germline): SNHLY, FYNNEI. V shed 6 bases, J shed 4 bases, and the junction held 9 bases outside the gene matches. The CDR3 sequence is 15 residues long. CDR3 nucleotides: TGTGCCAGCAGAGGTCCGGGACAGGGGACTTACGAGCAGTACTTC. Translating it yields CASRGPGQGTYEQYF.

The chain uses TRBV7-3 and TRBJ2-7; D might be TRBD1 (6 bases). The germline CDR1 and CDR2 sequences are SGHTA and FQGTGA. The CDR3 runs to 13 residues. Between the trimmed V and J ends, which lost 5 bases and 5 bases, there was a span of 13 bases. The CDR3 loop is CASSETGRDEQYF. CDR3 DNA: TGTGCCAGCAGCGAGACAGGAAGGGACGAGCAGTACTTC.

This clone was observed a single time. The chain links TRBV7-2 to TRBJ2-3; 8 bases are a match to TRBD2. Trimming took 1 base from V and 2 from J; bases not matched to a gene: 5. CDR3 size: 16 residues. The V gene's germline CDR1 is SGHTA and CDR2 FQGNSA. The CDR3 sequence is CASSLVRRGATDTQYF. The CDR3 bases are TGTGCCAGCAGCTTAGTAAGGCGGGGGGCCACAGATACGCAGTATTTT.

This chain connects TRBV15 to TRBJ2-4, with 7 bases that match TRBD2. Looked up from germline, CDR1 is LNHNV and CDR2 is YYDKDF (reference sequence). The CDR3 loop spans 17 amino acids. J was trimmed by 0 bases and V by 4 bases; bases with no gene match: 9. In DNA, the CDR3 is TGTGCCACCAGCATACGGAAGGGAGGGGTAGCCAAAAACATTCAGTACTTC. This gives the protein CATSIRKGGVAKNIQYF.

The CDR3 DNA reads as TGTGCCAGCAGCTTTGGAGGGGATCGGGCTGAAGCTTTCTTT. Its protein product is CASSFGGDRAEAFF. This chain joins TRBV11-3 and TRBJ1-1; possible D gene TRBD1, 5 bases. The length of the CDR3 is 14 residues. The V and J ends lost 3 bases and 6 bases respectively, with 14 bases between them. Germline loops: CDR1 SGHNT, CDR2 YENEEA.